This T cell receptor beta chain was retrieved from a study of T cell clones after liver transplantation. Across the study: Immunosuppression withdrawal was tried within 2 years after liver transplantation in this trial. TCRbeta sequencing after a pre-transplant mixed lymphocyte reaction identified graft-donor-reactive clones, later tracked in post-transplant blood. Study outcomes and limitations: Rather than being deleted, graft donor-reactive T cells may have moved into the graft. A significant post-transplant drop in circulating graft-donor-reactive CD4 TCRbeta sequences occurred in most of the 8 subjects.

Per the germline V gene, CDR1 is MDHEN and CDR2 is SYDVKM. The CDR3 loop spans 17 amino acids. J lost 4 bases, V lost 3 bases, and 12 bases had no gene match. Turning to this clone: No antigen is known for it.

Proliferating CFSE-low MLR cells were sequenced to define alloreactive TCRbeta sequences. Profiling relied on immunoSEQ multiplex PCR, and the TCRdb table lists in-frame clones only, not all of them. Among fewer than 7,000 clones listed, approximately 30% were seen once. V and J are TRBV28 and TRBJ2-5; 9 bases are shared with TRBD2. The origin of this receptor is a human patient who received a liver transplant. Some of the T cells might come from the graft donor. The sequenced sample was CD4+ T cells from cultured PBMCs. For the CDR3, the DNA is TGTGCCAGCAGTTTCGGCGGGGGGGCGGGGTGCCGAGAGACCCAGTACTTC. Protein: CASSFGGGAGCRETQYF.